One sample yielded the 9 T cell receptor beta chains listed below, sequenced in a study of cytomegalovirus exposure and HLA in healthy donors. Primers for the PCR totalled 60 Vbeta and 13 Jbeta. The data were produced by immunoSEQ multiplex PCR, yet TCRdb's version contains in-frame clones alone and is incomplete. This sample has 85,000 to 95,000 clones, with around 8% found just once. Sequenced input: PBMCs. These receptors were taken from a middle-aged man in good health and CMV-seronegative.

This chain links TRBV6-5 with TRBJ2-1, with TRBD2 matching over 13 bases. Germline values: CDR1 MNHEY, CDR2 SVGAGI. The CDR3 runs to 16 residues. With V trimmed by 0 bases and J by 5 bases, 1 base remained unmatched. The chain's CDR3 is CASSYSGTSGNNEQFF. As DNA, the CDR3 is TGTGCCAGCAGTTACTCAGGGACTAGCGGGAACAATGAGCAGTTCTTC.

The chain combines TRBV6-1 with TRBJ1-2; possible D gene TRBD1, 5 bases. Trimming took off 7 bases at V and 0 bases at J, with 15 bases between the two ends. The CDR3 consists of 15 residues. Germline CDR1 is MNHNS and CDR2 is SASEGT. The CDR3: CASNKEAGSNYGYTF. The CDR3 DNA reads as TGTGCCAGCAACAAAGAGGCAGGGTCTAACTATGGCTACACCTTC.

This clone has only a few counts. The V call is TRBV5-4, the J call TRBJ2-1; 9 nucleotides agree with TRBD2. Germline assignment: CDR1 SGHNT and CDR2 YYREEE (reference sequence). CDR3 length: 16 residues. The V gene end was trimmed by 0 bases and the J gene end by 5 bases; junction bases not matched to a gene: 6. CDR3 sequence (DNA): TGTGCCAGCAGCTTGGCTCGACTAGCGGTCGACAATGAGCAGTTCTTC. Translated, it gives CASSLARLAVDNEQFF.

This sequence joins TRBV6-6 and TRBJ2-5; D perhaps matches TRBD2 (6 bases). The J call may be in error: the DNA end matches TRBJ2-7 better. The CDR3 contains 14 residues. The germline V gene encodes CDR1 MNHNY and CDR2 SVGAGI (reference sequence). CDR3 in DNA: TGTGCCAGCAGTTACTGGGGGGTCGACTACGAGCAGTACTTC. Its translation: CASSYWGVDYEQYF.

In DNA form, the CDR3 reads TGTGCCAGCAGCCCTCGGACTAGCGGAGGCGAGCAGTACTTC. This translates into CASSPRTSGGEQYF. The chain couples TRBV5-6 to TRBJ2-7; TRBD2 matches 10 bases. Germline V CDR1 and CDR2: SGHDT, YYEEEE. Losses at the gene ends were 4 bases for V and 6 bases for J; bases not matched to a gene: 7. This CDR3 has 14 amino acids.

The rearrangement joins TRBV9 to TRBJ2-5; D is uncertain. Germline V gives CDR1 SGDLS, CDR2 YYNGEE. CDR3 length: 13 residues. V dropped 0 bases and J dropped 5 bases, with 8 bases sitting between them. CDR3 nucleotides: TGTGCCAGCAGCGTAGGAGCGTTGGAGACCCAGTACTTC. This codes for CASSVGALETQYF.

The V call is TRBV11-2, the J call TRBJ1-1, with unresolved D. V lost 5 bases to trimming and J lost 0 bases, with 10 bases between them. The CDR3 length is 14 residues. The V gene's germline CDR1 is SGHAT and CDR2 FQNNGV. The CDR3 DNA reads TGTGCCAGCAGCCGTGTATCCTTGAACACTGAAGCTTTCTTT. The encoded protein is CASSRVSLNTEAFF.

This clone occurred many times. The V gene is TRBV7-9, the J gene TRBJ1-4; no reliable D call. This CDR3 region has 15 residues. From germline, CDR1 is SEHNR and CDR2 FQNEAQ (reference sequence). V lost 3 bases to trimming and J lost 4 bases, with 12 bases between them. DNA of the CDR3: TGTGCCAGCAGCTTCGGAGGGTCGGGTAATGAAAAACTGTTTTTT. Translating it yields CASSFGGSGNEKLFF.

V gene TRBV2 combines with J gene TRBJ1-1; 9 bases are a match to TRBD1. Looked up from germline, CDR1 is SNHLY and CDR2 is FYNNEI. The CDR3 spans 14 residues. J lost 4 bases, V lost 7 bases, and 7 bases had no gene match. CDR3 bases: TGTGCCAGCAAGCTACAGGGGGCGACCACTGAAGCTTTCTTT. Translated, it gives CASKLQGATTEAFF.